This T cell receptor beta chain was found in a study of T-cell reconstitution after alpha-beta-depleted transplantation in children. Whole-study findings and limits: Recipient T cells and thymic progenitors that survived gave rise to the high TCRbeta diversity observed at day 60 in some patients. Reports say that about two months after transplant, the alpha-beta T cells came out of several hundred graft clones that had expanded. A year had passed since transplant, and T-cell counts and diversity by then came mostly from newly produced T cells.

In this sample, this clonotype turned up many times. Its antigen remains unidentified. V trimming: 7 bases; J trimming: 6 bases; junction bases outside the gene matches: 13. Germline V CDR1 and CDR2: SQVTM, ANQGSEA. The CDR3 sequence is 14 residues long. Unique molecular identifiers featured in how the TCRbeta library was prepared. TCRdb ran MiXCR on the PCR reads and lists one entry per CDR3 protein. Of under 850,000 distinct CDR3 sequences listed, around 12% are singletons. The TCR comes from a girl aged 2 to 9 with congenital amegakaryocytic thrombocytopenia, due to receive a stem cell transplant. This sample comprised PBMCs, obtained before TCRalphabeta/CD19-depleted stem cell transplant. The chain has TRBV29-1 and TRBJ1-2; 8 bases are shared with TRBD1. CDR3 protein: CSAGLGAGGNGYTF. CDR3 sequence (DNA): TGCAGCGCTGGGTTGGGGGCAGGGGGCAATGGCTACACCTTC.